The TCR beta chain under discussion was sequenced for a study of shared clonotypes between healthy human individuals. Terminally differentiated effector memory CD45RA+ cells were left out of the naive CD8 fraction, which was CD45RO-negative and positively selected for CCR7. The CDR3 sequence is 13 residues long. The V gene's germline CDR1 is MNHNY and CDR2 SVGAGI (reference sequence). The V gene lost 6 bases and the J gene lost 3 bases, with 9 bases spanning the gap. Assay used: immunoSEQ multiplex PCR; TCRdb lists only in-frame clones, some missing. Among about 700,000 clones, about 90% were seen once, and the ten largest hold more than 20%. This clone has only a few counts.

The V and J genes are TRBV6-6 and TRBJ1-5, with unresolved D. Sequencing was done on a sample of naive CD8+ T cells sorted from blood. The source of this sequence is a man between 25 and 39 years old in good health. CDR3 in amino acids: CASSIGPNQPQHF. CDR3 bases: TGTGCCAGCAGCATCGGGCCCAATCAGCCCCAGCATTTT.